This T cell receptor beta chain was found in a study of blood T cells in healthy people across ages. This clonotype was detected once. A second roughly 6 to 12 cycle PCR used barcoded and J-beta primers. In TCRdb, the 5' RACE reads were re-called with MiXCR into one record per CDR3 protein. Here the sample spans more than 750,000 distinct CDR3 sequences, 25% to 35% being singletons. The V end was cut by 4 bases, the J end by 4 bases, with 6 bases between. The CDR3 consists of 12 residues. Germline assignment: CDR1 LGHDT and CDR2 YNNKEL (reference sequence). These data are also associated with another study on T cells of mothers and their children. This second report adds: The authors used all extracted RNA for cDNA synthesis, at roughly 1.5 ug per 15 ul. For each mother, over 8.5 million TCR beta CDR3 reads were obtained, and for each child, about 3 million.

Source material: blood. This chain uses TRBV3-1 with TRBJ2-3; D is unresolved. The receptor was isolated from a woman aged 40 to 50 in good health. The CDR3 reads CASSRFADTQYF. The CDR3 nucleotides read TGTGCCAGCAGCCGATTCGCAGATACGCAGTATTTT.